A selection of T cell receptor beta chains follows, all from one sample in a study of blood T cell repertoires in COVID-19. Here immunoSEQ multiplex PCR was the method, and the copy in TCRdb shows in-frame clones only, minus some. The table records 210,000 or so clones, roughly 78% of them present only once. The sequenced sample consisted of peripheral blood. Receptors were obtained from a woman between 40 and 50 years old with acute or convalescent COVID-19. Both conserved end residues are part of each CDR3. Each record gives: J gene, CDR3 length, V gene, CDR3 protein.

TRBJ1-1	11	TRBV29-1	CSGHEGYEAFF
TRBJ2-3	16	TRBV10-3	CAIRLGAGGPGDTQYF
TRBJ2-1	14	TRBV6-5	CASRRDRVVHEQFF
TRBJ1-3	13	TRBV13	CASSLGQGNTIYF
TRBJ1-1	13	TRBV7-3	CASSQQRDTEAFF
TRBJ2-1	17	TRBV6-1	CASSEPAGTRNRNEQFF
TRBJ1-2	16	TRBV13	CASSPGQGAVNYGYTF
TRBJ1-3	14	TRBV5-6	CASSFGRGRNTIYF
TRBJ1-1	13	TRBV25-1	CASRGQSNTEAFF
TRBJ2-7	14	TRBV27	CASSPGLMTYEQYF
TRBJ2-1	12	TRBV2	CASSPIVDEQFF
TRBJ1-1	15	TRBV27	CASSSGWNLNTEAFF
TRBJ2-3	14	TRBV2	CASKLAGSTDTQYF
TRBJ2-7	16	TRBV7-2	CASSFRQSGRKNEQYF
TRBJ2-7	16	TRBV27	CASSLTVASGSYEQYF
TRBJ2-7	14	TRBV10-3	CAISESPLLREQYF
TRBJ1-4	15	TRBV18	CASSPVDQANEKLFF
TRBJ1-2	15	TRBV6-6	CASSTPGVNTYGYTF
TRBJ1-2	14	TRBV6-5	CASKVGQGFYGYTF
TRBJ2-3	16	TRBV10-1	CASSDSGGTVADTQYF
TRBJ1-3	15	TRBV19	CASSLDPTGGNTIYF